This entry features one T cell receptor (beta chain) sequence. This record belongs to a study of blood T cell repertoires in COVID-19. Overall study context: Spain, Italy and the United States supplied samples that represented acute and convalescent COVID-19.

V was pared by 2 bases and J by 1 base, with 8 bases between. The germline CDR1 and CDR2 sequences are MNHEY and SMNVEV (reference sequence). This CDR3 spans 15 amino acids. Authors' data handling: Estimation of nucleated cell counts relied on the amplification of reference gene primers. Data came from immunoSEQ multiplex PCR; TCRdb stores just in-frame clones and leaves some out. Clone size and V and J calls were adopted from that table, with D and trimming inferred from the DNA. This sample has tens of thousands of clones, with about 88% found just once. This rearrangement joins TRBV27 to TRBJ1-4, with a weak D call TRBD1 (5 bases). The source is a man between 65 and 79 years old with acute or convalescent COVID-19. Material: peripheral blood. The CDR3 region has the DNA TGTGCCAGCAGTTTAGGGGGGGGAACTAATGAAAAACTGTTTTTT. This encodes CASSLGGGTNEKLFF.